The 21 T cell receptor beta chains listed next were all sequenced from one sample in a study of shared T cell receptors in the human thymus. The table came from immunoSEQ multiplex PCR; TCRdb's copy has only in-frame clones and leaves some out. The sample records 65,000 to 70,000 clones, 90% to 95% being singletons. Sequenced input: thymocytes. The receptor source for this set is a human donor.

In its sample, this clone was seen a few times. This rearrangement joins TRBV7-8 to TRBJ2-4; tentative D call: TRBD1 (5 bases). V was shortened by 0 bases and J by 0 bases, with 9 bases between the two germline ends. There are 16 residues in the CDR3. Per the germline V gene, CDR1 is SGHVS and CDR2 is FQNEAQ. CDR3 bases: TGTGCCAGCAGCTTAGCCGCTCAGGGAGCCAAAAACATTCAGTACTTC. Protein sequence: CASSLAAQGAKNIQYF. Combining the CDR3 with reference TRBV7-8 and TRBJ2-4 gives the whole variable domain GAGVSQSPRYKVAKRGQDVALRCDPISGHVSLFWYQQALGQGPEFLTYFQNEAQLDKSGLPSDRFFAERPEGSVSTLKIQRTQQEDSAVYLCASSLAAQGAKNIQYFGAGTRLSVL.

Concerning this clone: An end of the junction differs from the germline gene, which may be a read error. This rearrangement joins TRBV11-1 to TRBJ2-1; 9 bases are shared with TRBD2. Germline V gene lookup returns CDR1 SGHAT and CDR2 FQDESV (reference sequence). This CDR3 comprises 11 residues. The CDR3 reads CASSSGLAEVF. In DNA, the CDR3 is TGTGCCAGCAGCTCGGGACTAGCCGAAGTCTTC.

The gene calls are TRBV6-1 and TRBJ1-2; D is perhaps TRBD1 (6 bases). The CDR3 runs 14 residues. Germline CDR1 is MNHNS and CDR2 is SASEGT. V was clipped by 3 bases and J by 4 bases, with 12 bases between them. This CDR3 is CASSDLTGFYGYTF. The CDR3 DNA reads TGTGCCAGCAGTGACCTGACAGGCTTCTATGGCTACACCTTC.

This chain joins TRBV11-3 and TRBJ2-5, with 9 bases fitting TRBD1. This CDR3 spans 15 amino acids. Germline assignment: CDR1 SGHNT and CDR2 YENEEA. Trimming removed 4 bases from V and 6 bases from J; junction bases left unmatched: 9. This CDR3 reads CASSSTRQGGKTQYF. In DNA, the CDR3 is TGTGCCAGCAGCTCTACGCGACAGGGGGGAAAGACCCAGTACTTC.

The CDR3 reads CASSGGQSRETQYF. The DNA of the CDR3 is TGCGCCAGCAGCGGCGGACAGTCTCGAGAGACCCAGTACTTC. This sequence joins TRBV5-1 and TRBJ2-5, with D possibly being TRBD1 (6 bases). The CDR3 spans 14 residues. V shed 4 bases and J shed 4 bases, with 14 bases lying between them. The germline V gene encodes CDR1 SGHRS and CDR2 YFSETQ.

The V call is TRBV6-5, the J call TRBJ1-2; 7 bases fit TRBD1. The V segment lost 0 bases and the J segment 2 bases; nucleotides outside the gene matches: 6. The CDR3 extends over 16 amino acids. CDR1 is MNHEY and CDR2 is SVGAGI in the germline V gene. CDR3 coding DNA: TGTGCCAGCAGTTACTCAGACCACAGGGGAAACTATGGCTACACCTTC. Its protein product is CASSYSDHRGNYGYTF.

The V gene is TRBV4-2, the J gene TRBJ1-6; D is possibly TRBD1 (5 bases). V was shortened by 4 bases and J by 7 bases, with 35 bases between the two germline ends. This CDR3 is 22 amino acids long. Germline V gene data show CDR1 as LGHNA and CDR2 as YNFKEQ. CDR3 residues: CASSRHPKPPVGTPIGNSPLHF. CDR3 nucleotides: TGTGCCAGCAGCCGACACCCAAAACCCCCGGTAGGGACCCCAATTGGGAATTCACCCCTCCACTTT.

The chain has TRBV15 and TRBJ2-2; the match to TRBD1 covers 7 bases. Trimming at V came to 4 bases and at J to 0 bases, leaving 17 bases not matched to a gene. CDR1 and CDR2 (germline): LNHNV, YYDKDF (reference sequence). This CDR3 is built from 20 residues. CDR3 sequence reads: CATSIPLSGQNPSNTGELFF. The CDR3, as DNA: TGTGCCACCAGCATACCCTTGTCGGGACAGAATCCCTCGAACACCGGGGAGCTGTTTTTT.

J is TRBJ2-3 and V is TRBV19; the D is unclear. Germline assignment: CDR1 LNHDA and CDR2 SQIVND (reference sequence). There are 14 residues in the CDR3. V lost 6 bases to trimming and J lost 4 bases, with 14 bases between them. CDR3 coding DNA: TGTGCCAGTAGAGGACCCCTAGTACCAGATACGCAGTATTTT. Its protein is CASRGPLVPDTQYF.

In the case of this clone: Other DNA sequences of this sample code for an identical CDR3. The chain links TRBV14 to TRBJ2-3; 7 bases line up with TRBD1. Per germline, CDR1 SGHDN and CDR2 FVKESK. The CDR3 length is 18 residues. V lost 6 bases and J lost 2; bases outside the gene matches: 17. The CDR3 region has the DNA TGTGCCAGCAGTGGCGGATCCGCACGGGACAGACACACAGATACGCAGTATTTT. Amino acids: CASSGGSARDRHTDTQYF.

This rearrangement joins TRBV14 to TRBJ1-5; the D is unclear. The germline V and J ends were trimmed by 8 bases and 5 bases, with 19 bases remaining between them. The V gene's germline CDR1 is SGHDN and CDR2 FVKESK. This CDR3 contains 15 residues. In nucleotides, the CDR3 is TGTGCCAGCCGACTTCGACGGAGGGCAGATCAGCCCCAGCATTTT. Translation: CASRLRRRADQPQHF.

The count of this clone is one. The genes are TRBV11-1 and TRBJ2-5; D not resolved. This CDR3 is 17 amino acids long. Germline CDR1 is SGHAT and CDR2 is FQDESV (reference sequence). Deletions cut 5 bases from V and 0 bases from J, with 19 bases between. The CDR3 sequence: CASSPQPEYQYQETQYF. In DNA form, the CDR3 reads TGTGCCAGCAGCCCCCAACCAGAGTACCAGTACCAAGAGACCCAGTACTTC.

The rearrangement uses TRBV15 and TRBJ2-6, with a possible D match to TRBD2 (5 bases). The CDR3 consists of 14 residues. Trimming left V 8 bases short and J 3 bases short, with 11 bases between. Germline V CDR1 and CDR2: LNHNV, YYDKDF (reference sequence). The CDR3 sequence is CATHLGGGANVLTF. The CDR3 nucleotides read TGTGCCACCCACCTAGGAGGTGGGGCCAACGTCCTGACTTTC.

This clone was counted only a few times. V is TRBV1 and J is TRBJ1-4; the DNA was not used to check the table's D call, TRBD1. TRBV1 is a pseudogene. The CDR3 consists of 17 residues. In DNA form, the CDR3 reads TGCACCAGCAGCCAAGATAACAGGTCCAGGTTTCATGAAAAACTGTTTTTT. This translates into CTSSQDNRSRFHEKLFF.

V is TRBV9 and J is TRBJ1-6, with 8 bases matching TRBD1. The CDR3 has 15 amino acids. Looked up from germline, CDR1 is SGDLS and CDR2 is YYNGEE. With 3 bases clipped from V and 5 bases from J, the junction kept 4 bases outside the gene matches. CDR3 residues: CASSAHRGNNSPLHF. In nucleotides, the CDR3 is TGTGCCAGCAGCGCACACAGGGGGAATAATTCACCCCTCCACTTT.

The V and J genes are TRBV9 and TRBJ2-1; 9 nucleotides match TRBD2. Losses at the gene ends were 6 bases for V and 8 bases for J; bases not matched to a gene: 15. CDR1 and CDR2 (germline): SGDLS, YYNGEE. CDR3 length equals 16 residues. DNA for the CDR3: TGTGCCAGCACCGAACGCATAGCGGGGGTTTTGGATGAGCAGTTCTTC. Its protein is CASTERIAGVLDEQFF.

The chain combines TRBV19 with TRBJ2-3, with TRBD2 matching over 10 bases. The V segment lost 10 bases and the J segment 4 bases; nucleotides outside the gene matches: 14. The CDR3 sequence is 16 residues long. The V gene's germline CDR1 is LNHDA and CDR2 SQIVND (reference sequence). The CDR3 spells CATTHGSGGAPDTQYF. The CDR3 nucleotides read TGTGCCACCACCCATGGCAGCGGGGGGGCCCCAGATACGCAGTATTTT.

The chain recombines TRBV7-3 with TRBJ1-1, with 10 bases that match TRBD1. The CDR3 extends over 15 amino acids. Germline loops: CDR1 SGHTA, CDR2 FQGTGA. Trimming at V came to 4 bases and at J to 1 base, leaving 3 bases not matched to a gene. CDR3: CASSSTGGRNTEAFF. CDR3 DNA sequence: TGTGCCAGCAGCTCGACAGGGGGCAGGAACACTGAAGCTTTCTTT.

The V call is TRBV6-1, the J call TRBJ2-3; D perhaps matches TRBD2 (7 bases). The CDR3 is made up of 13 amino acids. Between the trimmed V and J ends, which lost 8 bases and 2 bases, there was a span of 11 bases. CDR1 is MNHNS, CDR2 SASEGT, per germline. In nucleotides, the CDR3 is TGTGCCAGCCGGGGGGCCGACACAGATACGCAGTATTTT. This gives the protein CASRGADTDTQYF.

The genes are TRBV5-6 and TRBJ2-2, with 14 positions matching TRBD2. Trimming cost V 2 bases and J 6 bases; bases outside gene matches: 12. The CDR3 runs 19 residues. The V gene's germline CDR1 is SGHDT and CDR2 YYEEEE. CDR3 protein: CASSFRLAGGPIQPGELFF. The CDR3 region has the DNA TGTGCCAGCAGCTTCCGACTAGCGGGGGGGCCGATTCAACCCGGGGAGCTGTTTTTT.

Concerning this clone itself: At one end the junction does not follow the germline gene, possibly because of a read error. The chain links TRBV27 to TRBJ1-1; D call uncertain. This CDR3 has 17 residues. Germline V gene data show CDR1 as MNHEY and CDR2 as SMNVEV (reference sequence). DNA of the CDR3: TGTGCCAGCAGTCTATCCCCCCCAGGAAAGGTGAACACTGAAGCTTTCTTT. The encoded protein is CASSLSPPGKVNTEAFF.